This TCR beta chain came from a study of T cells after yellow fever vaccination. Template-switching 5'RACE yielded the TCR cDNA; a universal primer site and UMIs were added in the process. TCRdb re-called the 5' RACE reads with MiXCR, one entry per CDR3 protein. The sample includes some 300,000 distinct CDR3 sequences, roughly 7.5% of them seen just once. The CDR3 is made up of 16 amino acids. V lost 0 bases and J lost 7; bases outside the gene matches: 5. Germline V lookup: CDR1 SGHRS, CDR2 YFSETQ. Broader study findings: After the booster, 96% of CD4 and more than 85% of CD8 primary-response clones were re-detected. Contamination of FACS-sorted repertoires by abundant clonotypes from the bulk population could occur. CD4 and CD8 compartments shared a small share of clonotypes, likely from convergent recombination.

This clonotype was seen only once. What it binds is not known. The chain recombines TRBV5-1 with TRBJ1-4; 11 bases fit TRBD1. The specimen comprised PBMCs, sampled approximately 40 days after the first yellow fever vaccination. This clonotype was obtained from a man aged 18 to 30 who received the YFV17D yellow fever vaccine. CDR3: CASSLGPGTGGEKLFF. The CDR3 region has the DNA TGCGCCAGCAGCTTGGGGCCCGGGACAGGGGGTGAAAAACTGTTTTTT. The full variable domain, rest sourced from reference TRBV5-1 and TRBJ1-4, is KAGVTQTPRYLIKTRGQQVTLSCSPISGHRSVSWYQQTPGQGLQFLFEYFSETQRNKGNFPGRFSGRQFSNSRSEMNVSTLELGDSALYLCASSLGPGTGGEKLFFGSGTQLSVL.